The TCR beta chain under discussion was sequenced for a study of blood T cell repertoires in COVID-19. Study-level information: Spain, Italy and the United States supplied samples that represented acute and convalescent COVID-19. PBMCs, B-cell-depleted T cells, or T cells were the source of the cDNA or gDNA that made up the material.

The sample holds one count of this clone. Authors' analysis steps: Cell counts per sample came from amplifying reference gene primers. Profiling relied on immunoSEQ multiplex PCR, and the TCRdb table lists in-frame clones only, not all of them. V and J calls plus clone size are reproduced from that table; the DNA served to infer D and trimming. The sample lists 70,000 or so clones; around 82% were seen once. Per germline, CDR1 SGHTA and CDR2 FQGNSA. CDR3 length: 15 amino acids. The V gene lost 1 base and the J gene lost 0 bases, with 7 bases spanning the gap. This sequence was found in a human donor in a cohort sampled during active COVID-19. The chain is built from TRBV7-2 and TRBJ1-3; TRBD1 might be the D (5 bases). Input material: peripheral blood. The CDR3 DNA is TGTGCCAGCAGCTTAGGGGGGGGCTCTGGAAACACCATATATTTT. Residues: CASSLGGGSGNTIYF.